The source of this T cell receptor beta chain is a study of OX40 agonist ivuxolimab in advanced cancers. Study background: Roughly two fifths of patients had received prior checkpoint inhibitor therapy. Study outcomes and limitations: Partial responders at 0.1-3.0 mg/kg showed near-lowest clonal expansion. With doses of 0.1 to 3.0 mg/kg, CD4+ and CD8+ blood T cells had undergone clonal expansion by week 6.

Clones were sequenced by immunoSEQ multiplex PCR, and TCRdb holds only the in-frame ones, with some missing. The sample lists about 94,000 clones, around 87% occurring once. Germline assignment: CDR1 MNHNY and CDR2 SVGAGI (reference sequence). The CDR3 extends over 14 amino acids. V was pared by 1 base and J by 5 bases, with 12 bases between. Concerning this clone itself: Its target is not known.

This chain connects TRBV6-6 to TRBJ2-7; perhaps D is TRBD1 or TRBD2 (5 bases each). The sequence derives from an adult with an advanced solid tumor such as melanoma, head and neck, liver or kidney cancer. The specimen comprised CD4+ or CD8+ T cells sorted from blood, sampled in a trial of the OX40 agonist ivuxolimab. CDR3 sequence (DNA): TGTGCCAGCAGTTACTATGGGGGAGACGACGAGCAGTACTTC. This codes for CASSYYGGDDEQYF.